The 17 T cell receptor beta chains in this list originate from one sample, sequenced in a study of lymphopenia after photon versus proton radiotherapy. The method was immunoSEQ multiplex PCR; TCRdb's version includes in-frame clones alone and lacks a portion of them. This sample has 150,000 or so clones, with around 85% found just once. The sample here was peripheral blood, taken from a patient treated with photon-based radiotherapy. Receptors were obtained from a man aged 50-60 years with gastric cancer.

The chain recombines TRBV6-1 with TRBJ1-2; tentative D call: TRBD1 (5 bases). CDR3 length: 17 amino acids. Germline CDR1 reads MNHNS; CDR2 reads SASEGT. Trimming cost V 0 bases and J 6 bases, with 20 bases left between them. CDR3 in DNA: TGTGCCAGCAGTGAAGCGGGGAGGGGTTATTCATCCCATGGCTACACCTTC. It specifies CASSEAGRGYSSHGYTF.

This sequence joins TRBV19 and TRBJ1-2; the D gene is possibly TRBD1 (6 bases). Trimming left V 7 bases short and J 4 bases short, with 16 bases between. This CDR3 has 14 amino acids. Germline lookup yields CDR1 LNHDA and CDR2 SQIVND (reference sequence). The CDR3 loop is CASMAGAGSYGYTF. The CDR3 DNA reads as TGTGCCAGTATGGCGGGGGCCGGTAGCTATGGCTACACCTTC.

The chain joins TRBV14 to TRBJ1-3; TRBD1 matches 8 bases. V gave up 3 bases and J gave up 0 bases; unmatched junction bases: 4. Germline V gives CDR1 SGHDN, CDR2 FVKESK. This CDR3 has 16 residues. CDR3 in amino acids: CASSHGQGYSGNTIYF. In DNA, the CDR3 is TGTGCCAGCAGCCACGGACAGGGCTACTCTGGAAACACCATATATTTT.

The gene calls are TRBV6-5 and TRBJ1-4; D call uncertain. CDR1 MNHEY and CDR2 SVGAGI come from the germline V gene. The CDR3 length is 14 residues. The V end was cut by 7 bases, the J end by 0 bases, with 9 bases between. In DNA, the CDR3 is TGTGCCAGCAAATTGGGAGCAACTAATGAAAAACTGTTTTTT. Protein: CASKLGATNEKLFF.

The CDR3 sequence is CASSYRPLADEQFF. The CDR3 nucleotides are TGTGCCAGCTCCTATCGCCCCTTAGCGGATGAGCAGTTCTTC. V is TRBV6-4 and J is TRBJ2-1, with a weak D call TRBD2 (6 bases). Germline CDR1 MRHNA, CDR2 SNTAGT. The CDR3 contains 14 residues. Between the trimmed V and J ends, which lost 8 bases and 8 bases, there was a span of 19 bases.

This chain's CDR3 is CASSRGANTGELFF. The CDR3 nucleotides read TGTGCCAGCAGTAGGGGGGCAAACACCGGGGAGCTGTTTTTT. The chain recombines TRBV25-1 with TRBJ2-2; D possibly matches TRBD1 or TRBD2 (6 bases each). With 5 bases removed from V and 2 bases from J, the gap between germline ends came to 9 bases. The germline CDR1 and CDR2 sequences are MGHDK and SYGVNS. CDR3 size: 14 residues.

This clone has a handful of counts. The chain couples TRBV5-1 to TRBJ2-7; D gene ambiguous. This CDR3 is 11 amino acids long. Germline V gene data show CDR1 as SGHRS and CDR2 as YFSETQ. V was clipped by 4 bases and J by 9 bases, with 11 bases between them. The CDR3 region is CASSADRGQYF. DNA for the CDR3: TGCGCCAGCAGCGCCGACCGCGGGCAGTACTTC.

The chain carries TRBV9 and TRBJ2-1, with TRBD1 matching over 8 bases. Germline loops: CDR1 SGDLS, CDR2 YYNGEE. V lost 0 bases, J lost 2 bases, and 4 bases stayed unmatched. The CDR3 has 16 residues. The CDR3: CASSVGGTGAYNEQFF. CDR3 DNA sequence: TGTGCCAGCAGCGTAGGCGGGACAGGAGCCTACAATGAGCAGTTCTTC.

The chain combines TRBV7-3 with TRBJ2-3, with D possibly being TRBD1 (6 bases). The CDR3 covers 18 residues. The germline gives CDR1 SGHTA, CDR2 FQGTGA. V lost 1 base and J lost 0, with 17 bases in between. CDR3 DNA: TGTGCCAGCAGCTTAAATCCAGGGGCCGCTCGGAGCACAGATACGCAGTATTTT. Translated: CASSLNPGAARSTDTQYF.

The V gene is TRBV7-8, the J gene TRBJ2-7; a possible D gene is TRBD2 (5 bases). The CDR3 covers 12 residues. CDR1 and CDR2 (germline): SGHVS, FQNEAQ. The V end was cut by 4 bases, the J end by 4 bases, with 8 bases between. CDR3 amino acids: CASSSTIYEQYF. Written as DNA, the CDR3 is TGTGCCAGCAGCTCGACTATTTACGAGCAGTACTTC.

The J gene is TRBJ2-2, the V gene TRBV4-1; D not resolved. With 0 bases removed from V and 4 bases from J, the gap between germline ends came to 9 bases. Germline assignment: CDR1 MGHRA and CDR2 YSYEKL. The CDR3 spans 15 residues. The CDR3 here is CASSQEWVTTGELFF. The CDR3 nucleotides are TGCGCCAGCAGCCAAGAATGGGTTACCACCGGGGAGCTGTTTTTT.

This rearrangement joins TRBV19 to TRBJ2-7; TRBD1 aligns across 10 bases. The V and J ends lost 2 bases and 2 bases, in that order; junction bases with no gene match: 6. Per the germline V gene, CDR1 is LNHDA and CDR2 is SQIVND (reference sequence). The CDR3 contains 16 residues. In DNA form, the CDR3 reads TGTGCCAGTAGTATACTCGCCGGGACAGGGGCCTACGAGCAGTACTTC. Translated, it gives CASSILAGTGAYEQYF. Full variable domain (missing parts from reference TRBV19 and TRBJ2-7): DGGITQSPKYLFRKEGQNVTLSCEQNLNHDAMYWYRQDPGQGLRLIYYSQIVNDFQKGDIAEGYSVSREKKESFPLTVTSAQKNPTAFYLCASSILAGTGAYEQYFGPGTRLTVT.

This sequence joins TRBV7-6 and TRBJ2-5, with TRBD2 matching 9 bases. Germline loops: CDR1 SGHVS, CDR2 FNYEAQ. The CDR3 runs to 18 residues. Trimming at V came to 0 bases and at J to 2 bases, leaving 10 bases not matched to a gene. This chain's CDR3 is CASSLAPTSGTLQETQYF. DNA for the CDR3: TGTGCCAGCAGCTTAGCGCCGACTAGCGGAACACTACAAGAGACCCAGTACTTC.

The DNA of the CDR3 is TGCGCCAGCAGCAGGGACACTGGGGCCAACGTCCTGACTTTC. Translation gives CASSRDTGANVLTF. This chain uses TRBV5-1 with TRBJ2-6; D may be TRBD1 (6 bases). CDR1 is SGHRS and CDR2 is YFSETQ in the germline V gene. V lost 4 bases to trimming and J lost 2 bases, with 7 bases between them. This CDR3 region has 14 residues.

The V call is TRBV30, the J call TRBJ1-1; D possibly corresponds to TRBD1 (6 bases). V dropped 2 bases and J dropped 10 bases, with 17 bases sitting between them. The CDR3 is 13 residues long. Germline V CDR1 and CDR2: GTSNPN, SVGIG (reference sequence). CDR3 residues: CAWSTQGVSPAFF. In DNA, the CDR3 is TGTGCCTGGAGTACACAGGGAGTGTCCCCAGCTTTCTTT.

The rearrangement joins TRBV5-5 to TRBJ2-7; D not certain. V dropped 4 bases and J dropped 1 base, with 15 bases sitting between them. The CDR3 has 15 amino acids. Germline CDR1 SGHKS, CDR2 YYEKEE (reference sequence). The CDR3 here is CASSQDKPRSYEQYF. The CDR3 coding sequence is TGTGCCAGCAGCCAGGATAAACCGAGGTCCTACGAGCAGTACTTC.

This chain connects TRBV30 to TRBJ2-3; weak D call: TRBD1 (6 bases). V was trimmed by 3 bases and J by 0 bases, leaving 13 bases between them. The germline V gene encodes CDR1 GTSNPN and CDR2 SVGIG (reference sequence). The CDR3 has 15 amino acids. CDR3 sequence reads: CAWRTGRSSTDTQYF. In DNA form, the CDR3 reads TGTGCCTGGAGGACAGGAAGGTCTAGCACAGATACGCAGTATTTT.